This T cell receptor beta chain was sequenced during a study of blood T cell repertoires in COVID-19. For the study at large: Acute and convalescent COVID-19 samples came from the United States, Italy and Spain. Sources were T cells, B-cell-depleted T cells, or PBMCs; the material itself was cDNA or gDNA.

The CDR3 spans 14 residues. The V gene's germline CDR1 is MNHEY and CDR2 SVGAGI. Trimming cost V 9 bases and J 8 bases; bases outside gene matches: 11. In the original processing: Reference gene primer amplification gave estimated nucleated cell counts. Using immunoSEQ multiplex PCR, the repertoire was profiled, and TCRdb retains in-frame clones only, with some absent. V and J calls and clone size come straight from that table; D and trimming were deduced from the DNA. This table holds about 70,000 clones, around 87% found once. The clonotype was recovered from a man aged 65 to 79 with active COVID-19. The chain has TRBV6-5 and TRBJ1-4; 8 nucleotides agree with TRBD1. The sample comprised peripheral blood. CDR3 DNA sequence: TGTGCCAGTTGTCGGGGACAGGTGGGGGAAAAACTGTTTTTT. Its translation is CASCRGQVGEKLFF.